The present TCR beta chain was sequenced within a study of blood T cell repertoires in COVID-19 (dated by TCRdb to about 2020). With respect to the entire study: The collaborator samples originated in the United States, Italy and Spain and spanned the acute and convalescent phases of COVID-19. The prospective study material was composed of cDNA or gDNA derived from T cells, B-cell-depleted T cells, or PBMCs. Subjects who had been exposed to COVID-19, were actively infected with it, or had recovered from it provided the deeply sampled blood TCRbeta repertoires that made up the dataset. The repertoires were released in a freely available public database intended as a resource for research on the immune response to SARS-CoV-2. The samples were drawn from the first 160 participants of the ongoing ImmuneRACE study and from 1,254 subjects provided by 6 global collaborators. Sample metadata almost always included a de-identified subject ID, COVID-19 status, age in years and sex. Where available, HLA class I and class II types were taken from metadata supplied by the sample provider and were not determined by assay-based typing.

Enrolling through a virtual design, the prospective study's participants ranged in age from roughly 18 to 95 years and lived across around 25 United States geographic areas. To assign participants to cohorts, the prospective study relied on clinical history that participants themselves reported in a screening survey and a study questionnaire. In the prospective study, whole blood, serum and a nasopharyngeal or oropharyngeal swab were collected from each participant by mobile phlebotomists. Over a roughly 2-month period, participants in the prospective study had the option of providing additional blood draws and questionnaires. Before DNA extraction, blood samples from the prospective study were shipped at room temperature or frozen. In the case of this clone: No antigen is known for it. No base-level quality is on record; no much larger clone is a single base apart.

General conclusions and limits of the study: The quantity of clinical and demographic metadata differed by source and by participant and was supplied without curation.

V gives up 5 bases and J gives up 3 bases, and the segment between their germline ends measures 17 bases. Taken from the germline V gene (reference sequence), the CDR1 and CDR2 loops are LNHDA and SQIVND. The CDR3 sequence holds 15 residues, the cysteine and phenylalanine included. CDR3 DNA is the only sequence kept; it has 45 bases, read in frame from the first base. TCRbeta CDR3 regions were amplified from genomic DNA by means of the immunoSEQ Assay, a bias-controlled multiplex PCR. As for the authors' bioinformatics: Within the assay, amplification of reference gene primers was used to estimate how many nucleated cells each sample contained. Sequence reads were collapsed and filtered to measure the absolute abundance of every unique TCRbeta CDR3 rearrangement. For each sample, productive Simpson clonality was calculated by taking the square root of Simpson's diversity index across productive rearrangements. TCRdb mirrors the immuneACCESS table, restricted to in-frame sequences. Some clones are absent from its copies; in checked studies, under half trace to an unresolved V gene, and the reason for the others is unknown. That table furnishes V, J and clone size, whereas the DNA furnished D and trimming. Recorded for this sample are over 110,000 clones; around 82% of them occurred a single time. 4.5% to 6% of the sample belongs to the ten largest clones.

Sequencing was performed on PBMCs or T cells enriched from blood (not recorded which). The chain links TRBV19 with TRBJ2-7; a tentative D match to TRBD1 spans 6 bases. This sequence originates from a man aged 35-49 years with acute COVID-19. The sequenced DNA is TGTGCCAGTAGTCCTCTCGGGACACCGATCTACGAGCAGTACTTC. Translation gives CASSPLGTPIYEQYF.